These T cell receptor beta chains were read from a single sample in a study of OX40 agonist ivuxolimab in advanced cancers. Measured with immunoSEQ multiplex PCR; TCRdb has only the in-frame clones, and not every one. Of some 74,000 clones in the sample, about 84% were seen once. Sequencing was performed on CD4+ or CD8+ T cells sorted from blood, taken in a trial of the OX40 agonist ivuxolimab. Receptors originate from an adult with an advanced solid tumor such as melanoma, head and neck, liver or kidney cancer. Both conserved end residues are part of each CDR3. A D gene is named only where the DNA matches it firmly. Clone size is stated in some rows and not others, as once, few, many or a class when expanded.

clone size	V gene	J gene	D gene	CDR3 DNA	CDR3 protein
few	TRBV9	TRBJ1-6	-	TGTGCCAGCAGCGCAGGTGGGGGGCATAATTCACCCCTCCACTTT	CASSAGGGHNSPLHF
-	TRBV5-4	TRBJ2-7	-	TGTGCCAGCAGCCTGGGGGGACCCGCAGCCTACGAGCAGTACTTC	CASSLGGPAAYEQYF
-	TRBV27	TRBJ1-1	-	TGTGCCAGCAGCGGAACAGCAATACACACTGAAGCTTTCTTT	CASSGTAIHTEAFF
few	TRBV2	TRBJ1-4	-	TGTGCCAGCAGACGGGACACGAGTTGGGGTGAAAAACTGTTTTTT	CASRRDTSWGEKLFF
-	TRBV10-2	TRBJ1-5	-	TGCGCCAGCACCGACAGAAATTATCAGCCCCAGCATTTT	CASTDRNYQPQHF
-	TRBV5-1	TRBJ2-3	-	TGCGCCAGCAGCTTCAGGGCGAGTGGAGATACGCAGTATTTT	CASSFRASGDTQYF
-	TRBV18	TRBJ2-7	-	TGTGCCAGCTCACCAATCACTTCCCGGGACGAGCAGTACTTC	CASSPITSRDEQYF
-	TRBV7-9	TRBJ1-1	TRBD1	TGTGCCAGCAGCATGGGACAGGTTAACACTGAAGCTTTCTTT	CASSMGQVNTEAFF
-	TRBV6-6	TRBJ1-5	-	TGTGCCAGCAGTTCTTTCCCCAGTCAGCCCCAGCATTTT	CASSSFPSQPQHF
-	TRBV19	TRBJ1-4	TRBD1	TGTGCCAGTAGGGTGAGCAGGGGGACTAATGAAAAACTGTTTTTT	CASRVSRGTNEKLFF
-	TRBV14	TRBJ2-1	TRBD2	TGTGCCAGCAGCCACGGGACTAGTCCTATCAATGAGCAGTTCTTC	CASSHGTSPINEQFF
few	TRBV6-6	TRBJ2-5	TRBD2	TGTGCCAGCAGTCCACCGGGGGGGGCCGAGACCCAGTACTTC	CASSPPGGAETQYF
-	TRBV27	TRBJ2-1	-	TGTGCCAGCAGTTTAAAACCCTACAATGAGCAGTTCTTC	CASSLKPYNEQFF
-	TRBV7-2	TRBJ1-2	-	TGTGCCAGCAGCTTAGCCGGAGGGTCCACTAACTATGGCTACACCTTC	CASSLAGGSTNYGYTF
-	TRBV6-5	TRBJ1-5	-	TGTGCCAGCAGTTATGCCCGGTTCGGCAATCAGCCCCAGCATTTT	CASSYARFGNQPQHF
-	TRBV7-3	TRBJ2-2	-	TGTGCCAGCAGCCACAGGAACACCGGGGAGCTGTTTTTT	CASSHRNTGELFF
once	TRBV6-5	TRBJ1-2	-	TGTGCCAGCAGTCCAGGGCGTGGCTACACCTTC	CASSPGRGYTF
-	TRBV30	TRBJ1-1	-	TGTGCCTGGAGTGGAGACAGGAACACTGAAGCTTTCTTT	CAWSGDRNTEAFF
-	TRBV25-1	TRBJ1-4	-	TGTGCCAGCAGTGAATATAAGGGGAGGAGGGAAAAACTGTTTTTT	CASSEYKGRREKLFF